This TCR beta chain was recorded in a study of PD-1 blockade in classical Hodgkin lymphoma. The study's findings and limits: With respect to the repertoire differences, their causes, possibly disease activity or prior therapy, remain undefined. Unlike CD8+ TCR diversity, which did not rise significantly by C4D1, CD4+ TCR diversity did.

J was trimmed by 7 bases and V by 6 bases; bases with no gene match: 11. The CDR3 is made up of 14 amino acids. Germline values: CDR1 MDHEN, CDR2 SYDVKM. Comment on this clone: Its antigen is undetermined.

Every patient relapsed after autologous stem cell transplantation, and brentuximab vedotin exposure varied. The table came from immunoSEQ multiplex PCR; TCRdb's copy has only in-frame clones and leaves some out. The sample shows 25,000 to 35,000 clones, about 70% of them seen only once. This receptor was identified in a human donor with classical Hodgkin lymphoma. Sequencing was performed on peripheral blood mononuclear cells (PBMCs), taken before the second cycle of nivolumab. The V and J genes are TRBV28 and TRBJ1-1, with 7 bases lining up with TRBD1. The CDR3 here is CASRVGQPSNEAFF. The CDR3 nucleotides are TGTGCCAGCAGAGTGGGACAGCCAAGCAATGAAGCTTTCTTT.